This T cell receptor (beta chain) derives from a study of blood T cell repertoires in COVID-19. As for the study in general: Collection of acute and convalescent COVID-19 samples took place in the United States, Italy and Spain. The cDNA or gDNA used as material had been derived from T cells, B-cell-depleted T cells, or PBMCs.

Sequencing used immunoSEQ multiplex PCR; TCRdb keeps in-frame clones, though not all of them. Of some 240,000 clones in the sample, 80% to 90% were seen once. The cohort comprised adults aged about 18 to 100 years residing in 20 to 25 US areas. CDR1 and CDR2 from the germline V gene are MDHEN and SYDVKM. CDR3 size: 15 residues. With V trimmed by 3 bases and J by 0 bases, 1 base remained unmatched. Sequences were obtained from PBMCs or T cells enriched from blood (not recorded which). The source is a woman in her forties who had been exposed to COVID-19. V and J are TRBV28 and TRBJ1-2; 10 nucleotides match TRBD1. CDR3 protein: CASSFGQGANYGYTF. The CDR3 bases are TGTGCCAGCAGTTTCGGACAGGGGGCTAACTATGGCTACACCTTC.